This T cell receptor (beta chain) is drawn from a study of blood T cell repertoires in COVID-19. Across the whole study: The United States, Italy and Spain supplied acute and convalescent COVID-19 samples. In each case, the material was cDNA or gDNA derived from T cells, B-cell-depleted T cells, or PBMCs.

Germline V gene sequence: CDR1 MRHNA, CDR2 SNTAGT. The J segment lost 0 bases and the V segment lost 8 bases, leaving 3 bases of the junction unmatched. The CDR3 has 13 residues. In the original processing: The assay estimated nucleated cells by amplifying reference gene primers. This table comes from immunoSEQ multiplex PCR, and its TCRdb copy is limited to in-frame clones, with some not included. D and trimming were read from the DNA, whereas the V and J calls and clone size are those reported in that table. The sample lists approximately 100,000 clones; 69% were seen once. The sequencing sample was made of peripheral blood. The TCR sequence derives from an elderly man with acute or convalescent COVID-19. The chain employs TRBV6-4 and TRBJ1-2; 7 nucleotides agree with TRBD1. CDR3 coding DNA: TGTGCCAGCGAGGGACAGCCTAACTATGGCTACACCTTC. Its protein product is CASEGQPNYGYTF.